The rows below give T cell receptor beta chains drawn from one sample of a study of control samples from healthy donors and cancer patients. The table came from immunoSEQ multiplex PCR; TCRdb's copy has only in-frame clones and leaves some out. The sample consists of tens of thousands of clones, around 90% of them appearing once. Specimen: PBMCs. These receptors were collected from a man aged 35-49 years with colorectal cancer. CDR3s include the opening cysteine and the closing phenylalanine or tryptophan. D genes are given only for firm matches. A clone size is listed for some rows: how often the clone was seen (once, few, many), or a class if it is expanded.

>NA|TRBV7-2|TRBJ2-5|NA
TGTGCCAGCAGCTTAGGGGCTGAGGGTAGCAGGGAGACCCAGTACTTC
CASSLGAEGSRETQYF
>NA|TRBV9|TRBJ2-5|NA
TGTGCCAGCAGCGTAGATGCGGGCCGACAAGAGACCCAGTACTTC
CASSVDAGRQETQYF
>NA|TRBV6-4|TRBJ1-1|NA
TGTGCCAGCAAGATTGAGGGGCAGTTGAACACTGAAGCTTTCTTT
CASKIEGQLNTEAFF
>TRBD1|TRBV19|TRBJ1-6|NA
TGTGCCAGTAGCAGAATTACAGGGGTTATCCCCTATAATTCACCCCTCCACTTT
CASSRITGVIPYNSPLHF
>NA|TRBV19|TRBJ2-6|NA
TGTGCCAGTAGGCGGGACATAGAGCGTCCTGGGGCCAACGTCCTGACTTTC
CASRRDIERPGANVLTF
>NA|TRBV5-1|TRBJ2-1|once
TGCGCCAGCAGCGAGGGTGGATCCTACAATGAGCAGTTCTTC
CASSEGGSYNEQFF
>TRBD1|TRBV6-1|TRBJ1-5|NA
TGTGCCAGCAGTGCTCGGGACAGGGGACCGAATCAGCCCCAGCATTTT
CASSARDRGPNQPQHF
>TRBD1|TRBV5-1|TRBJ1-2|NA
TGCGCCAGCAGCGACCCCCCAGACAGGGCCCACACCTTC
CASSDPPDRAHTF
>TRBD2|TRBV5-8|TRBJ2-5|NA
TGTGCCGGGAAAAAGCGGGAGGGACAAGAGACCCAGTACTTC
CAGKKREGQETQYF
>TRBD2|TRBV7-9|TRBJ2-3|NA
TGTGCCAGCGACCTAGCGGGAGACCCCACAGATACGCAGTATTTT
CASDLAGDPTDTQYF
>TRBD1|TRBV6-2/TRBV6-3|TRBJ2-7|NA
TGTGCCAGCAGTACCCGGACAGGCTCCTACGAGCAGTACTTC
CASSTRTGSYEQYF
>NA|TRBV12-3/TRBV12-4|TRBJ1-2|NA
TGTGCCAGCGGAATAGGGGTGAACTATGGCTACACCTTC
CASGIGVNYGYTF
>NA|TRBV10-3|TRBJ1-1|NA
TGTGCCTCGGGAAGAGGCACTGAAGCTTTCTTT
CASGRGTEAFF
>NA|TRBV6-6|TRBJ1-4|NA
TGTGCCAGCTCCCCTGGAACTAATGAAAAACTGTTTTTT
CASSPGTNEKLFF
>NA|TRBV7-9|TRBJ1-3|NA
TGTGCCAGCAGCCCCCTGGTAAAACGGGGATCTGGAAACACCATATATTTT
CASSPLVKRGSGNTIYF
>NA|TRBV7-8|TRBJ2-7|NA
TGTGCCAGCAGCTTAGGAATCGAGCAGTACTTC
CASSLGIEQYF
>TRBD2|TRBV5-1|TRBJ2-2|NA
TGCGCCAGCAGCTGGGGACTAGCGGGAGTCGGCGGGGAGCTGTTTTTT
CASSWGLAGVGGELFF
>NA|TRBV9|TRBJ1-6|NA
TGTGCCAGCAGCGGGACCGGTAGCTCCTATAATTCACCCCTCCACTTT
CASSGTGSSYNSPLHF
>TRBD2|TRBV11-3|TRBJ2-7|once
TGTGCCAGCAGCTTTGTTTTGGGTAGCGGGGGTCCCGCTCAGATCTACGAGCAGTACTTC
CASSFVLGSGGPAQIYEQYF
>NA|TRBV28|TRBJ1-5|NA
TGTGCCAGCAGCATCTTGGGCCGAAGGGGTTCAGGACAGCCCCAGCATTTT
CASSILGRRGSGQPQHF
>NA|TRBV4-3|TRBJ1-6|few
TGCGCCAGCAGCCAAGAATACCGCCACGGGGGTAATTCACCCCTCCACTTT
CASSQEYRHGGNSPLHF
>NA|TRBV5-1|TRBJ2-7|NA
TGCGCCAGCAGCTTGACGGGCCCCTACGAGCAGTACTTC
CASSLTGPYEQYF
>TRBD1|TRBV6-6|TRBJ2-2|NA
TGTGCCAGCAGTTACAACCACAGGGGGCGCCCCGGGGAGCTGTTTTTT
CASSYNHRGRPGELFF
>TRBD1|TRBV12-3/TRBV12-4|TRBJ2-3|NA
TGTGCCACCGGGACAGGGGGCGCTTATACGCAGTATTTT
CATGTGGAYTQYF
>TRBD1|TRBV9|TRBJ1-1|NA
TGTGCCAGCGGGGACAGGTTTAACACTGAAGCTTTCTTT
CASGDRFNTEAFF
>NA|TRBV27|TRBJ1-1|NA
TGTGCCAGCAGTCCGGGCAACACTGAAGCTTTCTTT
CASSPGNTEAFF
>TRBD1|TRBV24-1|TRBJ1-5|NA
TGTGCCACCAGTGGGACAGGGGGCAATCAGCCCCAGCATTTT
CATSGTGGNQPQHF
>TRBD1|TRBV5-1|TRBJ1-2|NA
TGCGCCAGCAGCTTGGCCAGGACAGGGAACAACTATGGCTACACCTTC
CASSLARTGNNYGYTF
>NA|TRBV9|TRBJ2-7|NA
TGTGCCAGCAGCGTCGGTAGCGACTCTTACGAGCAGTACTTC
CASSVGSDSYEQYF
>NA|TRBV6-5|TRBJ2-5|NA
TGTGCCAGCAGTTCCACAGCGTACCGAGAGACCCAGTACTTC
CASSSTAYRETQYF
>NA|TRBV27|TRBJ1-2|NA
TGTGCCAGCATGAGGCTGGGGGGGGCGAACTATGGCTACACCTTC
CASMRLGGANYGYTF
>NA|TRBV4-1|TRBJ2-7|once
TGCGCCAGCAGCCAAGGGGACTCACATACCTACGAGCAGTACTTC
CASSQGDSHTYEQYF
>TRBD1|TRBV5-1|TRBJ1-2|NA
TGCGCCAGCAGCCTAGGGACAGGCTATGGCTACACCTTC
CASSLGTGYGYTF
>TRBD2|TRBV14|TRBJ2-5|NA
TGTGCCAGCAGCCAATTTCTAGCGGGGAGAGAGACCCAGTACTTC
CASSQFLAGRETQYF
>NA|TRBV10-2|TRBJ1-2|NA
TGCGCCAGCAGTGAGCTGGATCTCTATGGCTACACCTTC
CASSELDLYGYTF
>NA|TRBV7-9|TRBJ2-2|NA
TGTGCCAGCGGAGGACAAGTGAACACCGGGGAGCTGTTTTTT
CASGGQVNTGELFF
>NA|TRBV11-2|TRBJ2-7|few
TGTGCCAGCAGCTTCTTGGGTAGTCGGGGCGAGCAGTACTTC
CASSFLGSRGEQYF
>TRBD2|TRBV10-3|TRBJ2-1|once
TGTGCCATCAAGGGACGGGGGGCGGGAGGTAGCAATGAGCAGTTCTTC
CAIKGRGAGGSNEQFF
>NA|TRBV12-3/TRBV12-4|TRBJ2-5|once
TGTGCCAGCAGCGTGAGAGAGACCCAGTACTTC
CASSVRETQYF
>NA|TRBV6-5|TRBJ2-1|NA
TGTGCCAGCAGTTACTCGATTGTGGCAGATGGGGAGCAGTTCTTC
CASSYSIVADGEQFF
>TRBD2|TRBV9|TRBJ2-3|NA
TGTGCCAGCAGCGTAGTCCTAGCGGGAGCTACAGATACGCAGTATTTT
CASSVVLAGATDTQYF
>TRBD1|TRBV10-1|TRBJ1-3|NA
TGCGCCAGCGTTGGGGTTCAGGGACAGGGGGCTGTCGGAAACACCATATATTTT
CASVGVQGQGAVGNTIYF
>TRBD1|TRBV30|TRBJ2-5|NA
TGTGCCTGGAGCTGGGACAGAAAAAAAGAGACCCAGTACTTC
CAWSWDRKKETQYF
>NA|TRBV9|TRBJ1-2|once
TGTGCCAGCAGCGATCGGTTCTACGGCTACACCTTC
CASSDRFYGYTF
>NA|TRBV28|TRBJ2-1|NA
TGTGCCAGCAGTTTCAGCTGGAATGAGCAGTTCTTC
CASSFSWNEQFF
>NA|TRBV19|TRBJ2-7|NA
TGTGCCAGTGCTTATGACAACTCCTACGAGCAGTACTTC
CASAYDNSYEQYF
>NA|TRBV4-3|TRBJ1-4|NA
TGCGCCAGCAGCCAAGTGGGACTGAATGAAAAACTGTTTTTT
CASSQVGLNEKLFF
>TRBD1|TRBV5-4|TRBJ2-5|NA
TGTGCCAGCAGCTTGACAGGGGACGAGGAGACCCAGTACTTC
CASSLTGDEETQYF
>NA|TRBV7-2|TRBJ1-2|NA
TGTGCCAGCAGCCCCGACATTAAGGGCTATGGCTACACCTTC
CASSPDIKGYGYTF
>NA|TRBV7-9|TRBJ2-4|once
TGTGCCAGCAGCTTAGCTCAAGCCAAAAACATTCAGTACTTC
CASSLAQAKNIQYF
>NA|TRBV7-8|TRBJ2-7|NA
TGTGCCAGCAGCCTGCGGACAGCGTCCTACGAGCAGTACTTC
CASSLRTASYEQYF
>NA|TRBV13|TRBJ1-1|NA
TGTGCCAGCAGACTGAACACTGAAGCTTTCTTT
CASRLNTEAFF
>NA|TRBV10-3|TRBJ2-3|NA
TGTGCCATCAGTGAGTCCAGGGGATCGAAAGATACGCAGTATTTT
CAISESRGSKDTQYF
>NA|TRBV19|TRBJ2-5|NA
TGTGCCAGTAGTCCCGCGCAGCAAGAGACCCAGTACTTC
CASSPAQQETQYF
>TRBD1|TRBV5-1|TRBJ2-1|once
TGCGCCAGCAGCTACAATCCGGGACAGGGAAATAGAAATGAGCAGTTCTTC
CASSYNPGQGNRNEQFF
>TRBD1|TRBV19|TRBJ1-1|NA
TGTGCCAGTATGAAGGGGGCGAACACTGAAGCTTTCTTT
CASMKGANTEAFF
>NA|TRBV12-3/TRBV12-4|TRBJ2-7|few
TGTGCCAGCACCATGACAGACTCCTACGAGCAGTACTTC
CASTMTDSYEQYF